This T cell receptor beta chain was documented in a study of T cell changes during pregnancy in multiple sclerosis (dated 2019 in TCRdb). For context, the study as a whole: Changes in the T cell repertoire over the course of pregnancy were examined in this study in women with multiple sclerosis.

The germline V gene (reference sequence) provides CDR1 SEHNR and CDR2 FQNEAQ. V was cut back by 2 bases and J by 5 bases, leaving a gap of 16 bases between them. The CDR3 numbers 16 residues from cysteine through phenylalanine. The DNA shown is the 48-base CDR3, in frame from base 1. The library came from the immunoSEQ multiplex PCR assay. TCRdb limited this immuneACCESS table to in-frame rearrangements with V and J called. A share of clones is missing; checked studies link under half to unresolved V genes, and the rest is unexplained. Within this sample are just under 65,000 clones, with 75% to 95% of them counted one time only. The top ten constitute 2% to 2.5% of the sample. About this clone itself: Its recognized antigen is unknown. The input lacks base qualities; no much larger clone sits a single base away.

The source material was peripheral blood, sampled in the third trimester of pregnancy. The receptor was isolated from a female donor in good health, enrolled as a control in a pregnancy study. The rearrangement combines TRBV7-9 with TRBJ2-1; TRBD2 is possibly the D segment (6 matching bases). This receptor carries the CDR3 CASSLLALHPNNEQFF. The DNA sequence is given as TGTGCCAGCAGCTTACTAGCGCTCCACCCAAACAATGAGCAGTTCTTC.